These 28 T cell receptor beta chains share one sample of origin, sequenced in a study of cytomegalovirus exposure and HLA in healthy donors listed by TCRdb under 2017. The library came from the immunoSEQ multiplex PCR assay. For the multiplex PCR, a mixture combining 60 forward primers for TCR Vbeta segments and 13 reverse primers for TCR Jbeta segments was used. TCRdb stores this immuneACCESS table with in-frame sequences only. Part of the clones is absent; in the studies checked, under half of the shortfall reflects unresolved V genes, and no reason is known for the rest. In all, the sample holds hundreds of thousands of clones, and about four fifths of those were seen once. The biggest ten clones account for approximately 6% of the sample. The sample taken for sequencing was PBMCs. All receptors derive from a man aged 40-49 years in good health and CMV-seropositive.

The rearrangement links TRBV4-1 to TRBJ1-6, with D maybe TRBD1 (6 bases). CDR3 size: 16 residues. Germline values: CDR1 MGHRA, CDR2 YSYEKL. V was trimmed by 3 bases and J by 7 bases, leaving 16 bases between them. The CDR3 loop is CASSQDPQGPNSPLHF. DNA of the CDR3: TGCGCCAGCAGCCAGGACCCACAGGGACCGAATTCACCCCTCCACTTT.

This clone has only one observation. This rearrangement joins TRBV6-1 to TRBJ1-5; perhaps TRBD1 as D (5 bases). Germline V lookup: CDR1 MNHNS, CDR2 SASEGT. Trimming left V 1 base short and J 7 bases short, with 14 bases between. The CDR3 covers 15 residues. DNA for the CDR3: TGTGCCAGCAGTGAAGGGTCAGGGTTTCGACAGCCCCAGCATTTT. This encodes CASSEGSGFRQPQHF.

This clone occurred once. J is TRBJ2-7 and V is TRBV6-5; the D gene is possibly TRBD2 (6 bases). The V end lost 6 bases, the J end lost 7 bases, and 22 bases lay between the germline ends. The germline gives CDR1 MNHEY, CDR2 SVGAGI. The CDR3 has 15 residues. The CDR3, as DNA: TGTGCCAGCAGGATCGCACTAGCTCCCCCGGGGGAGCAGTACTTC. It encodes CASRIALAPPGEQYF.

The chain employs TRBV5-5 and TRBJ2-2; the match to TRBD2 covers 11 bases. V shed 4 bases, J shed 3 bases, and the junction held 5 bases outside the gene matches. The CDR3 sequence is 16 residues long. CDR1 and CDR2 from the germline V gene are SGHKS and YYEKEE (reference sequence). The CDR3: CASSRTSGFYTGELFF. CDR3 in DNA: TGTGCCAGCAGCCGGACTAGCGGGTTTTACACCGGGGAGCTGTTTTTT. Complete variable domain (other parts from reference TRBV5-5 and TRBJ2-2): DAGVTQSPTHLIKTRGQQVTLRCSPISGHKSVSWYQQVLGQGPQFIFQYYEKEERGRGNFPDRFSARQFPNYSSELNVNALLLGDSALYLCASSRTSGFYTGELFFGEGSRLTVL.

On this clone: This specimen includes other DNA sequences encoding the same CDR3. This chain joins TRBV19 and TRBJ1-1; D perhaps matches TRBD1 (5 bases). From germline, CDR1 is LNHDA and CDR2 SQIVND (reference sequence). Trimming cost V 3 bases and J 0 bases, with 8 bases left between them. The CDR3 is 14 amino acids. The CDR3 DNA is TGTGCCAGTAGTATTCCAGGGATGAACACTGAAGCTTTCTTT. Translation gives CASSIPGMNTEAFF.

V usage is TRBV11-3 and J usage is TRBJ1-2; TRBD1 matches at 7 bases. CDR3 length equals 17 residues. J lost 4 bases, V lost 1 base, and 12 bases had no gene match. The V gene's germline CDR1 is SGHNT and CDR2 YENEEA. CDR3 sequence reads: CASSLGTGFDSVYGYTF. In DNA, the CDR3 is TGTGCCAGCAGCTTAGGGACAGGCTTCGACAGTGTCTATGGCTACACCTTC. The full variable domain, in which reference TRBV11-3 and TRBJ1-2 provide the parts outside the CDR3, is EAGVVQSPRYKIIEKKQPVAFWCNPISGHNTLYWYLQNLGQGPELLIRYENEEAVDDSQLPKDRFSAERLKGVDSTLKIQPAELGDSAVYLCASSLGTGFDSVYGYTFGSGTRLTVV.

The rearrangement joins TRBV7-2 to TRBJ2-2; the match to TRBD2 covers 8 bases. From germline, CDR1 is SGHTA and CDR2 FQGNSA. V dropped 4 bases and J dropped 3; count of bases not matched to a gene: 4. The CDR3 is 15 residues long. The chain's CDR3 is CASSWGLGYTGELFF. The CDR3 DNA reads TGTGCCAGCAGCTGGGGACTAGGGTACACCGGGGAGCTGTTTTTT.

The chain employs TRBV5-1 and TRBJ2-1; D may be TRBD2 (6 bases). The CDR3 totals 17 residues. Looked up from germline, CDR1 is SGHRS and CDR2 is YFSETQ. The V end lost 0 bases, the J end lost 4 bases, and 17 bases lay between the germline ends. The CDR3 protein is CASSLGRGTGIYNEQFF. CDR3 DNA: TGCGCCAGCAGCTTGGGACGGGGGACCGGGATTTACAATGAGCAGTTCTTC.

The V gene is TRBV6-5, the J gene TRBJ1-1; 8 bases are shared with TRBD1. The CDR3 is made up of 15 amino acids. CDR1 is MNHEY and CDR2 is SVGAGI in the germline V gene. The ends lost 5 bases at V and 1 base at J; junction bases unmatched: 6. The CDR3 nucleotides read TGTGCCAGCAGTCAAGGGGGGACAGGGAACACTGAAGCTTTCTTT. This gives the protein CASSQGGTGNTEAFF.

This clone has just one count. V is TRBV27 and J is TRBJ2-7, with a tentative D call TRBD2 (7 bases). The CDR3 contains 17 residues. The V end lost 5 bases, the J end lost 4 bases, and 24 bases lay between the germline ends. CDR1 is MNHEY, CDR2 SMNVEV, per germline (reference sequence). CDR3 residues: CASSPLPGAGALYEQYF. CDR3 bases: TGTGCCAGCAGTCCCCTGCCGGGGGCGGGAGCCCTATACGAGCAGTACTTC.

The chain combines TRBV27 with TRBJ2-1, with D possibly TRBD1 on 5 matching bases. Germline V CDR1 and CDR2: MNHEY, SMNVEV (reference sequence). This CDR3 has 12 amino acids. Trimming took off 6 bases at V and 6 bases at J, with 9 bases between the two ends. The DNA of the CDR3 is TGTGCCAGCAGCCAGGGTACCAATGAGCAGTTCTTC. It codes for CASSQGTNEQFF.

V gene TRBV7-9 combines with J gene TRBJ2-1; possible D gene TRBD1, 5 bases. This CDR3 has 15 amino acids. Trimming stripped 10 bases from V and 7 bases from J, with 23 bases between. The germline V gene has CDR1 SEHNR and CDR2 FQNEAQ (reference sequence). The CDR3 DNA reads TGTGCCACGATTACAGGAGTACCCCTGGATAATGAGCAGTTCTTC. Protein: CATITGVPLDNEQFF.

V is TRBV29-1 and J is TRBJ2-4; 7 bases match TRBD1. Germline V gives CDR1 SQVTM, CDR2 ANQGSEA. The J segment lost 6 bases and the V segment lost 7 bases, leaving 6 bases of the junction unmatched. CDR3 length equals 12 residues. The CDR3 region is CSATGVRNIQYF. In DNA, the CDR3 is TGCAGCGCTACAGGGGTCAGAAACATTCAGTACTTC.

The chain couples TRBV7-6 to TRBJ2-7; TRBD1 aligns across 8 bases. From germline, CDR1 is SGHVS and CDR2 FNYEAQ. The V and J ends lost 5 bases and 3 bases, in that order; junction bases with no gene match: 6. This CDR3 comprises 14 residues. CDR3 amino acids: CASSKGQGIYEQYF. As DNA, the CDR3 is TGTGCCAGCAGCAAAGGACAGGGAATCTACGAGCAGTACTTC.

The V and J genes are TRBV27 and TRBJ1-4; 9 nucleotides line up with TRBD1. The CDR3 consists of 15 residues. The trim removed 5 bases at V and 8 bases at J, leaving 9 bases unmatched. Germline CDR1 reads MNHEY; CDR2 reads SMNVEV (reference sequence). CDR3 loop: CASSPIQGADEKLFF. Here the CDR3 DNA reads TGTGCCAGCAGTCCGATACAGGGGGCAGACGAAAAACTGTTTTTT.

V gene TRBV5-1 combines with J gene TRBJ1-1, with TRBD1 matching 8 bases. The length of the CDR3 is 14 residues. Trimming removed 4 bases from V and 5 bases from J; junction bases left unmatched: 7. Germline V CDR1 and CDR2: SGHRS, YFSETQ. CDR3 nucleotides: TGCGCCAGCAGCCAGGACAGGGTACGAACTGAAGCTTTCTTT. Its translation is CASSQDRVRTEAFF. Complete variable domain (other parts from reference TRBV5-1 and TRBJ1-1): KAGVTQTPRYLIKTRGQQVTLSCSPISGHRSVSWYQQTPGQGLQFLFEYFSETQRNKGNFPGRFSGRQFSNSRSEMNVSTLELGDSALYLCASSQDRVRTEAFFGQGTRLTVV.

The chain is built from TRBV11-3 and TRBJ2-2, with a tentative D call TRBD2 (5 bases). This CDR3 has 13 residues. V was cut by 5 bases and J by 6 bases, with 10 bases left in between. CDR1 SGHNT and CDR2 YENEEA come from the germline V gene. The DNA of the CDR3 is TGTGCCAGCAGCAGTAGCGTTCCCGGGGAGCTGTTTTTT. Translation: CASSSSVPGELFF.

The chain uses TRBV4-1 and TRBJ2-1; D is uncertain. Germline V gene data show CDR1 as MGHRA and CDR2 as YSYEKL. The CDR3 runs to 16 residues. V dropped 1 base and J dropped 4 bases, with 14 bases sitting between them. The CDR3 is CASSQGIARLYNEQFF. DNA of the CDR3: TGCGCCAGCAGCCAAGGAATAGCAAGGTTGTACAATGAGCAGTTCTTC.

The J gene is TRBJ1-4, the V gene TRBV5-1; D remains unclear. V gave up 0 bases and J gave up 0 bases, with 9 bases separating them. Germline V gives CDR1 SGHRS, CDR2 YFSETQ. This CDR3 is built from 16 residues. Here the CDR3 reads CASSLAPVATNEKLFF. Here the CDR3 DNA reads TGCGCCAGCAGCTTGGCTCCGGTTGCAACTAATGAAAAACTGTTTTTT.

This chain connects TRBV2 to TRBJ1-5; the match to TRBD1 covers 7 bases. V shed 5 bases, J shed 7 bases, and the junction held 8 bases outside the gene matches. CDR3 length: 14 amino acids. Germline V gene lookup returns CDR1 SNHLY and CDR2 FYNNEI. Written as DNA, the CDR3 is TGTGCCAGCAGTCTACAGGGGCAAGGACAGCCCCAGCATTTT. Protein: CASSLQGQGQPQHF.

The V call is TRBV5-1, the J call TRBJ2-4; 7 bases line up with TRBD1. Unmatched junction bases numbered 10, after V lost 7 bases and J lost 6 bases. Germline V lookup: CDR1 SGHRS, CDR2 YFSETQ. This CDR3 is built from 14 residues. CDR3: CASRSTGTANIQYF. CDR3 bases: TGCGCCAGCCGGTCCACCGGGACAGCAAACATTCAGTACTTC. Filled out from reference TRBV5-1 and TRBJ2-4, the complete variable domain reads KAGVTQTPRYLIKTRGQQVTLSCSPISGHRSVSWYQQTPGQGLQFLFEYFSETQRNKGNFPGRFSGRQFSNSRSEMNVSTLELGDSALYLCASRSTGTANIQYFGAGTRLSVL.

This clone was counted once. The chain couples TRBV18 to TRBJ1-5; weak D call: TRBD1 (5 bases). The V and J ends lost 1 base and 7 bases respectively, with 11 bases between them. This CDR3 contains 14 residues. Germline loops: CDR1 KGHSH, CDR2 LQKENI. CDR3 DNA sequence: TGTGCCAGCTCACCACGGATAGGGGTCCAGCCCCAGCATTTT. It codes for CASSPRIGVQPQHF.

The chain combines TRBV28 with TRBJ2-7; tentatively, D is TRBD2 (5 bases). This CDR3 region has 14 residues. Per the germline V gene, CDR1 is MDHEN and CDR2 is SYDVKM. V shed 0 bases and J shed 4 bases, with 10 bases lying between them. The CDR3 is CASSLWDSTYEQYV. In nucleotides, the CDR3 is TGTGCCAGCAGTTTATGGGACTCCACTTACGAGCAGTACGTC.

This clone was seen only a few times. The chain links TRBV7-3 to TRBJ1-1; D is unresolved. V dropped 5 bases and J dropped 4 bases, with 11 bases sitting between them. This CDR3 region has 13 residues. Looked up from germline, CDR1 is SGHTA and CDR2 is FQGTGA. The CDR3 region has the DNA TGTGCCAGCAGCCAGGCTACTAGCACTGAAGCTTTCTTT. It yields the protein CASSQATSTEAFF.

The chain links TRBV5-1 to TRBJ2-1, with 9 bases lining up with TRBD1. Germline CDR1 is SGHRS and CDR2 is YFSETQ. V shed 4 bases and J 8 bases; nucleotides not matched to a gene: 16. The CDR3 totals 17 residues. Here the CDR3 reads CASSLGHRDRDIDEQFF. The CDR3 DNA reads as TGCGCCAGCAGCCTGGGACACCGGGACAGGGACATCGATGAGCAGTTCTTC.

The V and J genes are TRBV5-1 and TRBJ2-3; 9 bases line up with TRBD1. Germline values: CDR1 SGHRS, CDR2 YFSETQ. CDR3 length: 15 residues. Germline trimming cut 6 bases from V and 2 bases from J; bases unmatched to any gene: 7. The CDR3: CASTQGQGLTDTQYF. As DNA, the CDR3 is TGCGCCAGCACGCAAGGACAGGGGCTCACAGATACGCAGTATTTT.

The genes are TRBV18 and TRBJ1-1; 8 bases fit TRBD1. Trimming took 5 bases from V and 0 from J; bases not matched to a gene: 5. Looked up from germline, CDR1 is KGHSH and CDR2 is LQKENI. The CDR3 contains 15 residues. The CDR3 nucleotides read TGTGCCAGCTCAGCGACAGGGGCCCTGAACACTGAAGCTTTCTTT. It specifies CASSATGALNTEAFF.

This clone was seen just once. J is TRBJ2-3 and V is TRBV10-3; no clear D. CDR1 ENHRY and CDR2 SYGVKD come from the germline V gene. V was pared by 6 bases and J by 4 bases, with 8 bases between. The CDR3 loop spans 12 amino acids. The CDR3 is CAISHSPDTQYF. CDR3 DNA sequence: TGTGCCATCAGCCATAGCCCAGATACGCAGTATTTT.